The T cell receptor (beta chain) described here comes from a study of T cells generated in artificial thymic organoids (TCRdb year 2017). About the investigation overall: The TCR alpha and beta CDR3 repertoires of CD8 single positive T cells derived from in vitro artificial thymic organoids were compared with those of thymic and peripheral blood naive CD8 T cells. The repertoire sequencing data shown were described as representative of three independent experiments.

Points on this clonotype: Its binding antigen is unknown. No quality values exist for individual bases; no much larger clone is one base distant.

TCRalpha and TCRbeta libraries were amplified separately by semi-nested PCR with Advantage 2 and reverse primers in the TRAC or TRBC constant regions. The amount of total RNA going into first-strand cDNA synthesis ranged between about 3.5 and 550 ng. TCR cDNA libraries were generated by 5'-RACE using the SMARTer PCR cDNA Synthesis kit, with a poly-dT primer for first-strand synthesis. Semi-nested constant-region reverse primers carried 5-nucleotide sample-specific barcodes, and products were cleaned with the Zymo DNA Clean and Concentrator-5 kit. As many as ten barcoded samples were combined into a pool, ligated to Illumina adaptors, and sequenced on an Illumina MiSeq as 2 x 150 bp paired-end reads. Concerning the study's data processing: After demultiplexing, reads were aligned using BLAT against a custom library built from IMGT containing every combination of human TRAV, TRAJ, TRBV, TRBD and TRBJ. The best BLAT hits were picked using pslCDnaFilter (-maxAligns=1, -ignoreIntrons), and custom Perl scripts were used to calculate clonotype frequencies. TCRdb reworked the public reads: Q25 trimming with fastp, MiXCR clone assembly, productive beta chains retained. Rows with a matching CDR3 protein are joined into one entry that keeps the most common DNA and genes. TCRdb's processing, not the study's, gives the V and J calls here. This sample has roughly 5,100 distinct CDR3 sequences in its table, and less than 30% of those were observed once. The ten top clones hold 2.5% to 3% of the sample.

The CDR3 starts with the cysteine, ends with the phenylalanine, and has 19 residues. Just the 57-base CDR3 DNA is kept, in frame starting at base 1. CDR1 LGHNA and CDR2 YSLEER were looked up in the germline V gene. Unmatched junction bases come to 18, with V trimmed by 1 base and J by 8 bases. To build artificial thymic organoids, human HSPCs were aggregated with MS5 murine stromal cells transduced with human DLL1, and the aggregates were cultured at an air-liquid interface. The cells used to seed the organoids were FACS-purified CD34+CD3- hematopoietic stem and progenitor cells from which residual T cells had been depleted. The culture medium for the organoids was serum-free RB27, which consists of RPMI 1640 supplemented with B27, FLT3L, IL-7 and ascorbic acid. Before RNA extraction, CD3+TCRalphabeta+CD8 single positive T cells from organoids and thymus were sorted by FACS. For each sample, total RNA was purified from 40,000 to 200,000 sorted cells using the RNeasy Micro kit, and RNA quality was checked on an Agilent RNA 6000 Nano chip.

Results the study describes overall, beyond this receptor: No skewed Valpha or Vbeta usage was observed in organoid-derived T cells, a finding that argues against dominance of unconventional lineages or clonal expansions. The TCR clonotype diversity of organoid-derived CD8 single positive T cells was physiological and comparable to that of naive CD8 T cells from thymus and blood.

Sequenced sample: naive CD8+ T cells grown in artificial thymic organoids from cord blood stem and progenitor cells. This specimen's cell subset or site label, per the study, means: CD3+TCRalphabeta+CD8SP T cells; for blood, CD45RO-CCR7+ naive CD8+ T cells. This receptor was obtained from a human donor who gave cord blood stem cells for thymic organoid culture, a cardiac surgery patient who gave postnatal thymus, or a blood donor (not recorded which). This sequence uses TRBV4-3 and TRBJ2-1, with 9 bases in between that match TRBD2. The nucleotide sequence reads as follows: TGCGCCAGCAGCCAAGGGGTCTGGGTCTCGCGGGGGGGCCTCTATGAGCAGTTCTTC. This gives the protein CASSQGVWVSRGGLYEQFF.